The 16 T cell receptor beta chains below all came from one sample that was sequenced in a study of cytomegalovirus exposure and HLA in healthy donors. This PCR relied on a set of 60 Vbeta primers and 13 Jbeta primers. Clones were read by immunoSEQ multiplex PCR, and TCRdb kept only the in-frame ones, dropping some. The table records approximately 160,000 clones, roughly four fifths of them present only once. The sequencing sample was made of PBMCs. The source of these receptors is a female donor in good health and CMV-seronegative.

The chain joins TRBV18 to TRBJ2-5; D unclear. Deletions cut 3 bases from V and 0 bases from J, with 11 bases between. This CDR3 spans 15 amino acids. CDR1 is KGHSH and CDR2 is LQKENI in the germline V gene. The DNA of the CDR3 is TGTGCCAGCTCACCCTATACCGGGTACCAAGAGACCCAGTACTTC. Amino acids: CASSPYTGYQETQYF.

The V and J genes are TRBV4-2 and TRBJ2-3; weak D call: TRBD2 (5 bases). Per the germline V gene, CDR1 is LGHNA and CDR2 is YNFKEQ. CDR3 length: 14 amino acids. V was trimmed by 0 bases and J by 4 bases, leaving 8 bases between them. In nucleotides, the CDR3 is TGTGCCAGCAGCCAAGATGAGCGGCCAGATACGCAGTATTTT. Translation gives CASSQDERPDTQYF.

J is TRBJ2-3 and V is TRBV9; the D gene is possibly TRBD2 (7 bases). The V end lost 1 base, the J end lost 6 bases, and 18 bases lay between the germline ends. This CDR3 comprises 16 residues. CDR1 and CDR2 (germline): SGDLS, YYNGEE. The CDR3 sequence is CASSVRGDGGGDTQYF. The CDR3 nucleotides read TGTGCCAGCAGCGTAAGGGGGGACGGGGGAGGGGATACGCAGTATTTT.

The genes are TRBV6-5 and TRBJ2-7; tentatively, D is TRBD2 (6 bases). This CDR3 is 15 amino acids long. Trimming left V 6 bases short and J 2 bases short, with 17 bases between. Germline-derived CDR1 and CDR2 are MNHEY and SVGAGI. CDR3 DNA: TGTGCCAGCAGGACCGTAGGTAGCGGAACCTACGAGCAGTACTTC. Amino acids: CASRTVGSGTYEQYF.

V is TRBV11-1 and J is TRBJ2-7; 7 nucleotides match TRBD1. The CDR3 runs to 18 residues. V lost 4 bases, J lost 3 bases, and 18 bases stayed unmatched. Germline CDR1 reads SGHAT; CDR2 reads FQDESV (reference sequence). The CDR3 sequence is CASSSSGGQTTKFYEQYF. The DNA of the CDR3 is TGTGCCAGCAGCTCTAGTGGGGGACAGACCACCAAGTTCTACGAGCAGTACTTC.

V is TRBV13 and J is TRBJ1-6; 7 bases line up with TRBD1. The CDR3 covers 15 residues. The germline CDR1 and CDR2 sequences are PRHDT and FYEKMQ (reference sequence). The V segment lost 3 bases and the J segment 6 bases; nucleotides outside the gene matches: 5. CDR3 bases: TGTGCCAGCAGCTTTGGGACAGCCGGTAATTCACCCCTCCACTTT. It encodes CASSFGTAGNSPLHF.

In regard to this clone: One end of the junction is discordant with germline, which a read error may explain. Different DNA sequences within this sample yield the same CDR3. This chain links TRBV28 with TRBJ2-7; TRBD2 agrees at 14 bases. Germline values: CDR1 MDHEN, CDR2 SYDVKM. The CDR3 contains 15 residues. CDR3 protein: CASSFRTSGGHEQYF. CDR3 coding DNA: TGTGCCAGCAGTTTCCGGACTAGCGGGGGGCACGAGCAATACTTC. The full variable domain, completed using reference TRBV28 and TRBJ2-7, is DVKVTQSSRYLVKRTGEKVFLECVQDMDHENMFWYRQDPGLGLRLIYFSYDVKMKEKGDIPEGYSVSREKKERFSLILESASTNQTSMYLCASSFRTSGGHEQYFGPGTRLTVT.

The V gene is TRBV29-1, the J gene TRBJ2-5; TRBD2 might be the D (5 bases). Germline assignment: CDR1 SQVTM and CDR2 ANQGSEA. With 7 bases removed from V and 9 bases from J, the gap between germline ends came to 18 bases. The CDR3 has 12 amino acids. The CDR3 DNA reads TGCAGCGCCCAGTCGGGGAGCTATGCCCAGTACTTC. Translation: CSAQSGSYAQYF. Based on the CDR3 plus reference TRBV29-1 and TRBJ2-5, the full variable domain is SAVISQKPSRDICQRGTSLTIQCQVDSQVTMMFWYRQQPGQSLTLIATANQGSEATYESGFVIDKFPISRPNLTFSTLTVSNMSPEDSSIYLCSAQSGSYAQYFGPGTRLLVL.

This chain uses TRBV10-3 with TRBJ2-5; no firm D call. TRBJ2-7 explains the end of the DNA better; the J call may be wrong. CDR1 and CDR2 (germline): ENHRY, SYGVKD. The CDR3 consists of 11 residues. CDR3 DNA sequence: TGTGCCATCAGAAGCTCCTACGAGCAGTACTTC. Translated, it gives CAIRSSYEQYF.

This chain connects TRBV18 to TRBJ1-3; 11 bases are a match to TRBD1. Germline CDR1 and CDR2: KGHSH and LQKENI. This CDR3 comprises 15 residues. J lost 2 bases, V lost 3 bases, and 0 bases had no gene match. CDR3: CASSPDRGPGNTIYF. The CDR3 DNA sequence: TGTGCCAGCTCACCGGACAGGGGGCCTGGAAACACCATATATTTT.

CDR3 loop: CASRRGAQGGGELFF. In DNA form, the CDR3 reads TGTGCCAGCAGACGGGGGGCACAGGGTGGCGGGGAGCTGTTTTTT. J is TRBJ2-2 and V is TRBV7-9; TRBD2 might be the D (7 bases). Germline V CDR1 and CDR2: SEHNR, FQNEAQ (reference sequence). The CDR3 consists of 15 residues. Trimming stripped 6 bases from V and 7 bases from J, with 18 bases between.

The chain is built from TRBV11-2 and TRBJ2-7, with 7 bases lining up with TRBD1. V was clipped by 2 bases and J by 3 bases; unmatched bases: 4. Per the germline V gene, CDR1 is SGHAT and CDR2 is FQNNGV. This CDR3 contains 14 residues. CDR3: CASSLSTGVYEQYF. The CDR3 bases are TGTGCCAGCAGCTTATCCACAGGGGTCTACGAGCAGTACTTC.

The chain is built from TRBV4-2 and TRBJ2-1, with 7 bases lining up with TRBD1. In germline, CDR1 is LGHNA, CDR2 YNFKEQ. The V segment lost 8 bases and the J segment 7 bases; nucleotides outside the gene matches: 5. This CDR3 region has 12 residues. The CDR3 is CASSLQGNEQFF. Here the CDR3 DNA reads TGTGCCAGCTCTTTACAGGGGAATGAGCAGTTCTTC.

This clone occurred once. The gene calls are TRBV4-1 and TRBJ2-3, with 12 bases fitting TRBD2. V was clipped by 3 bases and J by 7 bases; unmatched bases: 8. The CDR3 extends over 16 amino acids. Germline loops: CDR1 MGHRA, CDR2 YSYEKL. CDR3 sequence reads: CASSHPSGGAENTQYF. CDR3 DNA: TGCGCCAGCAGCCATCCTAGCGGGGGGGCCGAGAATACGCAGTATTTT.

This chain's CDR3 is CSVEGQITDTQYF. CDR3 DNA sequence: TGCAGCGTTGAAGGACAGATAACAGATACGCAGTATTTT. The chain links TRBV29-1 to TRBJ2-3, with a possible D match to TRBD1 (5 bases). The V end was cut by 1 base, the J end by 3 bases, with 8 bases between. CDR3 size: 13 residues. From germline, CDR1 is SQVTM and CDR2 ANQGSEA.

The CDR3 region has the DNA TGTGCCAGCAGTTTAGAACAGGTTGGGGATAGGCCCCAGCATTTT. Translating gives CASSLEQVGDRPQHF. The J gene is TRBJ1-5, the V gene TRBV28; perhaps TRBD1 as D (5 bases). Germline V gene data show CDR1 as MDHEN and CDR2 as SYDVKM. The ends were cut back, 2 bases at V and 9 bases at J, with 17 bases in the middle. The CDR3 is made up of 15 amino acids.